One sample yielded the 27 T cell receptor beta chains listed below, sequenced in a study of beta chain features in type 1 diabetes. Study-level findings and limits: TCRB CDR3 length was moderately but significantly reduced in all four CD4+ subsets of Type 1 diabetes patients.

These receptors are not linked to any known antigen. Every bit of the isolated RNA underwent reverse transcription, so sequencing read expressed TCRB transcripts. Profiling relied on immunoSEQ multiplex PCR, and the TCRdb table lists in-frame clones only, not all of them. The sample has about 190,000 clones, approximately 7.9% seen once. The sample consisted of central memory CD4+ T cells from blood. All receptors derive from a man aged 18 to 30 with type 1 diabetes.

This clone was seen more than once but under ten times. This chain joins TRBV9 and TRBJ2-3, with 9 bases lining up with TRBD2. Per germline, CDR1 SGDLS and CDR2 YYNGEE. V trimming: 4 bases; J trimming: 4 bases; junction bases outside the gene matches: 13. The CDR3 covers 17 residues. In DNA form, the CDR3 reads TGTGCCAGCAGCCCCCTCGGTGCGGGGGGGCTCCCAGATACGCAGTATTTT. Its protein is CASSPLGAGGLPDTQYF.

V gene TRBV6-5 combines with J gene TRBJ2-7, with a possible D match to TRBD2 (7 bases). V lost 7 bases to trimming and J lost 5 bases, with 21 bases between them. This CDR3 has 15 residues. The V gene's germline CDR1 is MNHEY and CDR2 SVGAGI. CDR3 protein: CASNPPGHGRNEQYF. DNA of the CDR3: TGTGCCAGCAACCCCCCGGGACACGGGAGGAACGAGCAGTACTTC.

This clone was picked up a small number of times. The chain joins TRBV6-6 to TRBJ2-5, with TRBD2 identical over 7 bases. With V trimmed by 5 bases and J by 5 bases, 8 bases remained unmatched. From germline, CDR1 is MNHNY and CDR2 SVGAGI (reference sequence). CDR3 length: 14 amino acids. The CDR3 region is CASSLGGAKETQYF. The CDR3 DNA sequence: TGTGCCAGCAGTCTGGGAGGGGCTAAGGAGACCCAGTACTTC.

The chain uses TRBV27 and TRBJ2-7, with a possible D match to TRBD1 (6 bases). V dropped 8 bases and J dropped 8 bases, with 16 bases sitting between them. The V gene's germline CDR1 is MNHEY and CDR2 SMNVEV (reference sequence). The CDR3 spans 12 residues. CDR3 in amino acids: CASQTGELQQYF. The CDR3, as DNA: TGTGCCAGCCAGACAGGAGAACTCCAGCAGTACTTC.

The chain links TRBV15 to TRBJ2-1, with a weak D call TRBD2 (5 bases). Germline lookup yields CDR1 LNHNV and CDR2 YYDKDF (reference sequence). The CDR3 has 13 amino acids. V was clipped by 0 bases and J by 12 bases, with 12 bases between them. CDR3 loop: CATSRDVRGMQFF. DNA of the CDR3: TGTGCCACCAGCAGAGATGTACGGGGTATGCAGTTCTTC.

This clone occurred a few times. The chain recombines TRBV6-5 with TRBJ1-6, with D unresolved. Germline values: CDR1 MNHEY, CDR2 SVGAGI. This CDR3 comprises 15 residues. The V gene lost 6 bases and the J gene lost 7 bases, with 16 bases spanning the gap. The CDR3 region is CASRPTGRENSPLHF. CDR3 sequence (DNA): TGTGCCAGCAGACCTACCGGGAGAGAGAATTCACCCCTCCACTTT.

The rearrangement links TRBV29-1 to TRBJ1-1; D remains ambiguous. V shed 1 base and J shed 7 bases, with 10 bases lying between them. The CDR3 is 12 amino acids. Germline lookup yields CDR1 SQVTM and CDR2 ANQGSEA. Here the CDR3 reads CSVEGGASEAFF. CDR3 DNA sequence: TGCAGCGTTGAAGGGGGAGCGAGTGAAGCTTTCTTT.

The chain carries TRBV5-1 and TRBJ2-5; 12 bases match TRBD2. Germline loops: CDR1 SGHRS, CDR2 YFSETQ. The CDR3 length is 17 residues. The junction had 8 bases not matched to a gene; V was cut back by 0 bases and J by 5 bases. As DNA, the CDR3 is TGCGCCAGCAGCTTGGATTTGCTAGCGGGAGGGCTGGAGACCCAGTACTTC. Protein product: CASSLDLLAGGLETQYF.

This clone was counted between two and nine times. The chain recombines TRBV30 with TRBJ1-2; D unclear. Per germline, CDR1 GTSNPN and CDR2 SVGIG (reference sequence). Between the trimmed V and J ends, which lost 3 bases and 6 bases, there was a span of 14 bases. The CDR3 extends over 13 amino acids. CDR3 sequence reads: CAWRARGRNGYTF. In nucleotides, the CDR3 is TGTGCCTGGAGAGCAAGAGGGAGGAATGGCTACACCTTC.

This rearrangement joins TRBV2 to TRBJ2-4; the D gene is possibly TRBD1 (5 bases). Trimming took off 7 bases at V and 0 bases at J, with 13 bases between the two ends. Germline CDR1 reads SNHLY; CDR2 reads FYNNEI. The length of the CDR3 is 15 residues. CDR3 sequence (DNA): TGTGCCAGCAAGGAAAGGACAATAGCCAAAAACATTCAGTACTTC. Translation: CASKERTIAKNIQYF.

The chain uses TRBV7-2 and TRBJ2-1; D perhaps matches TRBD2 (5 bases). This CDR3 has 17 amino acids. The germline V gene has CDR1 SGHTA and CDR2 FQGNSA. Trimming pared 4 bases from V and 2 bases from J, leaving 18 bases between. CDR3 protein: CASSSPRGEAAYNEQFF. CDR3 coding DNA: TGTGCCAGCAGCTCCCCCCGCGGAGAAGCGGCCTACAATGAGCAGTTCTTC. The whole variable domain, filled in from reference TRBV7-2 and TRBJ2-1, reads GAGVSQSPSNKVTEKGKDVELRCDPISGHTALYWYRQSLGQGLEFLIYFQGNSAPDKSGLPSDRFSAERTGGSVSTLTIQRTQQEDSAVYLCASSSPRGEAAYNEQFFGPGTRLTVL.

The gene calls are TRBV5-1 and TRBJ1-5; tentatively, D is TRBD1 (6 bases). V lost 0 bases and J lost 5, with 9 bases in between. CDR3 length: 14 residues. CDR1 SGHRS and CDR2 YFSETQ come from the germline V gene. The CDR3 is CASSLGDTDQPQHF. DNA of the CDR3: TGCGCCAGCAGCTTGGGGGACACCGATCAGCCCCAGCATTTT.

V is TRBV7-2 and J is TRBJ2-1, with D perhaps TRBD1 (7 bases). The CDR3 totals 14 residues. The V gene lost 5 bases and the J gene lost 7 bases, with 15 bases spanning the gap. CDR1 and CDR2 (germline): SGHTA, FQGNSA. The CDR3 coding sequence is TGTGCCAGCAGCCGTTCACAGGGGAGGAATGAGCAGTTCTTC. Amino acids: CASSRSQGRNEQFF.

In its sample, this clone was seen a few times. The rearrangement links TRBV9 to TRBJ2-2; the match to TRBD2 covers 9 bases. The CDR3 has 16 residues. Germline V CDR1 and CDR2: SGDLS, YYNGEE. V trimming: 6 bases; J trimming: 0 bases; junction bases outside the gene matches: 6. The CDR3 loop is CASTRGGGANTGELFF. Here the CDR3 DNA reads TGTGCCAGCACCCGCGGGGGGGGAGCGAACACCGGGGAGCTGTTTTTT.

This clone has just a few counts. V and J are TRBV28 and TRBJ2-7; D is perhaps TRBD2 (6 bases). Germline lookup yields CDR1 MDHEN and CDR2 SYDVKM. Trimming cost V 6 bases and J 3 bases, with 18 bases left between them. The CDR3 is 15 residues long. CDR3 in DNA: TGTGCCAGCAGAGGTAGCGGAACTACTAACTACGAGCAGTACTTC. It specifies CASRGSGTTNYEQYF.

The chain links TRBV18 to TRBJ2-1, with 7 bases that match TRBD1. V was clipped by 1 base and J by 8 bases; unmatched bases: 8. This CDR3 has 15 residues. Germline lookup yields CDR1 KGHSH and CDR2 LQKENI. The CDR3 nucleotides read TGTGCCAGCTCACCACAAGGGGGCGCTGAAGATGAGCAGTTCTTC. It is translated as CASSPQGGAEDEQFF. The whole variable domain, remainder taken from reference TRBV18 and TRBJ2-1, is NAGVMQNPRHLVRRRGQEARLRCSPMKGHSHVYWYRQLPEEGLKFMVYLQKENIIDESGMPKERFSAEFPKEGPSILRIQQVVRGDSAAYFCASSPQGGAEDEQFFGPGTRLTVL.

The chain is built from TRBV18 and TRBJ2-1; TRBD1 matches at 7 bases. The J segment lost 7 bases and the V segment lost 6 bases, leaving 12 bases of the junction unmatched. CDR3 length: 15 residues. Per germline, CDR1 KGHSH and CDR2 LQKENI. The CDR3 sequence is CASSIDRDVVNEQFF. Written as DNA, the CDR3 is TGTGCCAGCTCGATAGACAGGGATGTGGTAAATGAGCAGTTCTTC.

This clone was seen at least ten times. The gene calls are TRBV28 and TRBJ2-7, with D possibly being TRBD2 (6 bases). The germline CDR1 and CDR2 sequences are MDHEN and SYDVKM. The CDR3 contains 12 residues. As DNA, the CDR3 is TGTGCTACCTCGGGGGATTCCTACGAGCAGTACTTC. It is translated as CATSGDSYEQYF. The whole variable domain, filled in from reference TRBV28 and TRBJ2-7, reads DVKVTQSSRYLVKRTGEKVFLECVQDMDHENMFWYRQDPGLGLRLIYFSYDVKMKEKGDIPEGYSVSREKKERFSLILESASTNQTSMYLCATSGDSYEQYFGPGTRLTVT.

The chain links TRBV28 to TRBJ1-2; a weak D match, TRBD1 (5 bases). The CDR3 has 14 residues. Germline V gives CDR1 MDHEN, CDR2 SYDVKM. V gave up 0 bases and J gave up 7 bases, with 12 bases separating them. The DNA for the CDR3 is TGTGCCAGCAGTTTATGGCAGGGCCCCACTGGCTACACCTTC. Protein: CASSLWQGPTGYTF.

The table lists this clone with a few counts. The J gene is TRBJ1-5, the V gene TRBV28; TRBD1 is a possible D gene (5 bases). CDR1 is MDHEN and CDR2 is SYDVKM in the germline V gene. The CDR3 spans 13 residues. Trimming stripped 8 bases from V and 3 bases from J, with 11 bases between. The CDR3 region has the DNA TGTGCCAGCTTGGACACCTCCAATCAGCCCCAGCATTTT. This translates into CASLDTSNQPQHF.

This clone occurred a few times. The chain has TRBV6-1 and TRBJ1-1; weak D call: TRBD1 (5 bases). V was trimmed by 7 bases and J by 0 bases, leaving 12 bases between them. This CDR3 region has 14 residues. Germline lookup yields CDR1 MNHNS and CDR2 SASEGT. CDR3 DNA sequence: TGTGCCAGCATCTTCGACAGATTGAACACTGAAGCTTTCTTT. It is translated as CASIFDRLNTEAFF.

The chain uses TRBV27 and TRBJ2-7, with 7 positions matching TRBD1. V shed 2 bases and J 7 bases; nucleotides not matched to a gene: 5. CDR1 and CDR2 from the germline V gene are MNHEY and SMNVEV (reference sequence). CDR3 size: 13 residues. CDR3 coding DNA: TGTGCCAGCAGTTTACAGTTCAGGGGGGAGCAGTACTTC. Translated, it gives CASSLQFRGEQYF.

This chain joins TRBV5-1 and TRBJ2-3, with D possibly being TRBD2 (6 bases). Germline V lookup: CDR1 SGHRS, CDR2 YFSETQ. This CDR3 contains 13 residues. The germline V and J ends were trimmed by 6 bases and 4 bases, with 12 bases remaining between them. CDR3 DNA sequence: TGCGCCAGCAAGGAGGGAAGGGCAGATACGCAGTATTTT. It encodes CASKEGRADTQYF.

This clone was observed a handful of times. The chain is built from TRBV30 and TRBJ2-1, with D unclear. Germline CDR1 is GTSNPN and CDR2 is SVGIG (reference sequence). CDR3 length equals 11 residues. Trimming removed 0 bases at V and 7 bases at J, with 4 bases between. This chain's CDR3 is CAWSVQNEQFF. CDR3 nucleotide sequence: TGTGCCTGGAGTGTACAAAATGAGCAGTTCTTC.

The chain is built from TRBV9 and TRBJ1-2, with 7 positions matching TRBD1. The CDR3 is made up of 13 amino acids. V trimming: 0 bases; J trimming: 5 bases; junction bases outside the gene matches: 1. Germline assignment: CDR1 SGDLS and CDR2 YYNGEE. The CDR3 DNA reads TGTGCCAGCAGCGTAGGACAGGGTTATGGCTACACCTTC. This gives the protein CASSVGQGYGYTF.

V gene TRBV28 combines with J gene TRBJ1-2; weak D call: TRBD1 (5 bases). Trimming took 4 bases from V and 10 from J, leaving 22 bases between them. The germline CDR1 and CDR2 sequences are MDHEN and SYDVKM. The CDR3 contains 15 residues. Here the CDR3 DNA reads TGTGCCAGCAGTTCTGGACAAGGCCATTCTATGGACTACACCTTC. This codes for CASSSGQGHSMDYTF.

This clone was counted between two and nine times. The chain carries TRBV5-1 and TRBJ2-5; 8 positions agree with TRBD2. Germline trimming cut 4 bases from V and 4 bases from J; bases unmatched to any gene: 15. CDR1 and CDR2 (germline): SGHRS, YFSETQ. The CDR3 is 17 residues long. DNA for the CDR3: TGCGCCAGCAGCCCCTTCCCGGGAAGCGGGAGAGGAGAGACCCAGTACTTC. This gives the protein CASSPFPGSGRGETQYF.